This T cell receptor beta chain was observed in a study of cytomegalovirus exposure and HLA in healthy donors. In regard to this clone: What it binds is not known.

Whole-study findings and limits: Roughly 170 TCR beta chains were listed as cytomegalovirus-associated.

Researchers ran the PCR with 60 Vbeta and 13 Jbeta primers. Measured with immunoSEQ multiplex PCR; TCRdb has only the in-frame clones, and not every one. The table records 30,000 to 40,000 clones, roughly two thirds of them present only once. V lost 4 bases, J lost 0 bases, and 7 bases stayed unmatched. The CDR3 spans 17 residues. Germline CDR1 and CDR2: SGHDT and YYEEEE. Sequenced: PBMCs. The V and J genes are TRBV5-6 and TRBJ1-3; 10 positions agree with TRBD1. This receptor was obtained from a middle-aged man in good health and CMV-seropositive. DNA of the CDR3: TGTGCCAGCAGCCTCCGGAGACAGGGGGCCTCTGGAAACACCATATATTTT. Protein product: CASSLRRQGASGNTIYF.